A single sample gave rise to the 31 T cell receptor beta chains below, sequenced in a study of shared clonotypes between healthy human individuals. The assay was immunoSEQ multiplex PCR, and TCRdb's table has in-frame clones only and misses some. The sample lists around 510,000 clones; around 81% were seen once. The sequenced sample consisted of PBMCs. The receptors derive from a woman between 40 and 55 years old in good health. Some clones in this sample may be carry-over from other donors' samples.

This clone was picked up one time. The chain has TRBV6-5 and TRBJ1-1; D uncertain. The ends were cut back, 11 bases at V and 1 base at J, with 14 bases in the middle. The CDR3 contains 13 residues. CDR1 and CDR2 (germline): MNHEY, SVGAGI. CDR3 region: CAHARAGNTEAFF. The CDR3 bases are TGTGCCCACGCGCGGGCGGGGAACACTGAAGCTTTCTTT.

V usage is TRBV30 and J usage is TRBJ1-2, with 8 bases fitting TRBD1. V trimming: 0 bases; J trimming: 8 bases; junction bases outside the gene matches: 8. CDR1 is GTSNPN and CDR2 is SVGIG in the germline V gene (reference sequence). CDR3 length equals 14 residues. The CDR3 reads CAWSVYTGGEGYTF. The CDR3 bases are TGTGCCTGGAGTGTATATACAGGGGGGGAGGGCTACACCTTC.

The chain uses TRBV5-1 and TRBJ2-7; TRBD2 matches 8 bases. This CDR3 spans 17 amino acids. V shed 2 bases, J shed 2 bases, and the junction held 12 bases outside the gene matches. The germline V gene has CDR1 SGHRS and CDR2 YFSETQ. The CDR3 region has the DNA TGCGCCAGCAGCTTACGGACTAGCTCTGAGAGCGCCTACGAGCAGTACTTC. Its translation is CASSLRTSSESAYEQYF.

With respect to this clone: Additional DNA sequences in this sample encode the identical CDR3. The chain uses TRBV5-1 and TRBJ1-5, with a tentative D call TRBD1 (5 bases). Deletions cut 4 bases from V and 2 bases from J, with 10 bases between. The germline gives CDR1 SGHRS, CDR2 YFSETQ. The CDR3 is made up of 14 amino acids. The DNA of the CDR3 is TGCGCCAGCAGCCTATCGGGGGGCAATCAGCCCCAGCATTTT. Protein product: CASSLSGGNQPQHF.

The chain joins TRBV27 to TRBJ2-2; D is unresolved. CDR3 length: 12 amino acids. V lost 5 bases to trimming and J lost 3 bases, with 4 bases between them. Germline V gene data show CDR1 as MNHEY and CDR2 as SMNVEV (reference sequence). The CDR3 nucleotides read TGTGCCAGCAGTCGACACACCGGGGAGCTGTTTTTT. Translation: CASSRHTGELFF.

The chain recombines TRBV2 with TRBJ1-4; D is possibly TRBD1 (6 bases). CDR3 size: 13 residues. Per the germline V gene, CDR1 is SNHLY and CDR2 is FYNNEI. V lost 6 bases and J 8 bases, leaving 13 bases between the germline ends. The CDR3 DNA sequence: TGTGCCAGCAGAGGACAGAAGGGAGAAAAACTGTTTTTT. Translating gives CASRGQKGEKLFF.

J is TRBJ2-1 and V is TRBV11-2; TRBD1 is a possible D gene (6 bases). CDR1 is SGHAT, CDR2 FQNNGV, per germline. CDR3 length: 16 residues. The V and J ends lost 6 bases and 5 bases respectively, with 20 bases between them. Here the CDR3 reads CASRAGDTGTNNEQFF. Written as DNA, the CDR3 is TGTGCCAGCAGAGCTGGGGACACTGGTACGAACAATGAGCAGTTCTTC.

This chain links TRBV2 with TRBJ2-7; 7 bases map to TRBD1. Looked up from germline, CDR1 is SNHLY and CDR2 is FYNNEI. V gave up 7 bases and J gave up 3 bases; unmatched junction bases: 3. The CDR3 has 12 residues. CDR3 sequence reads: CASTRDSYEQYF. The CDR3 DNA is TGTGCCAGCACCCGGGACAGCTACGAGCAGTACTTC.

The chain employs TRBV7-3 and TRBJ2-1; 9 bases line up with TRBD1. This CDR3 is 13 amino acids long. V lost 7 bases and J lost 9; bases outside the gene matches: 7. CDR1 is SGHTA, CDR2 FQGTGA, per germline. The CDR3, as DNA: TGTGCCAGCACCTGGGGACAGGGCGGTGAGCAGTTCTTC. It yields the protein CASTWGQGGEQFF.

This clone came up a few times. This likely reflects a read error, since a far larger clone is one base away. The chain couples TRBV29-1 to TRBJ1-1, with D possibly being TRBD1 (5 bases). V shed 4 bases and J shed 4 bases, with 7 bases lying between them. This CDR3 is built from 11 residues. Germline values: CDR1 SQVTM, CDR2 ANQGSEA. Here the CDR3 reads CSVAGSTEAFF. The CDR3 nucleotides are TGCAGCGTTGCAGGGAGCACTGAAGCTTTCTTT.

This clone was counted a few times. This may be a read error: a much more frequent sequence differs by one nucleotide. The V gene is TRBV18, the J gene TRBJ2-2; the D gene is possibly TRBD1 (6 bases). The CDR3 consists of 15 residues. The germline gives CDR1 KGHSH, CDR2 LQKENI. The DNA for the CDR3 is TGTACCAGCTCACCTCAGGGGATTTACACCGGGGAGCTGTTTTTT. This translates into CTSSPQGIYTGELFF.

This chain connects TRBV29-1 to TRBJ2-3; TRBD1 matches at 7 bases. This CDR3 contains 14 residues. Germline loops: CDR1 SQVTM, CDR2 ANQGSEA. V trimming: 7 bases; J trimming: 4 bases; junction bases outside the gene matches: 11. CDR3 bases: TGCAGCGGGAACAGGGGTTTGCCACCAGATACGCAGTATTTT. Its translation is CSGNRGLPPDTQYF.

As for this clone: Other DNA sequences in the sample encode the same CDR3. V usage is TRBV6-5 and J usage is TRBJ1-3; no definite D call. The CDR3 contains 12 residues. Germline V lookup: CDR1 MNHEY, CDR2 SVGAGI. V was clipped by 6 bases and J by 1 base, with 4 bases between them. CDR3 protein: CASRTSGNTIYF. CDR3 DNA sequence: TGTGCCAGCAGGACATCTGGAAACACCATATATTTT.

The chain has TRBV10-3 and TRBJ2-1; D possibly uses TRBD1 or TRBD2 (5 bases each). V was shortened by 0 bases and J by 7 bases, with 10 bases between the two germline ends. This CDR3 has 14 amino acids. Germline loops: CDR1 ENHRY, CDR2 SYGVKD. DNA for the CDR3: TGTGCCATCAGTGAGTCCGGGGCGACTAATGAGCAGTTCTTC. This sequence encodes CAISESGATNEQFF.

The V gene is TRBV11-2, the J gene TRBJ2-5; D remains ambiguous. Trimming pared 2 bases from V and 1 base from J, leaving 11 bases between. Germline CDR1 is SGHAT and CDR2 is FQNNGV. The CDR3 runs 15 residues. CDR3 residues: CASSLTVTSQETQYF. The CDR3 DNA is TGTGCCAGCAGCTTAACGGTGACCTCCCAAGAGACCCAGTACTTC.

The chain recombines TRBV2 with TRBJ2-1; TRBD2 aligns across 13 bases. Germline V gene data show CDR1 as SNHLY and CDR2 as FYNNEI. Unmatched junction bases numbered 6, after V lost 3 bases and J lost 4 bases. The CDR3 has 17 residues. The CDR3, as DNA: TGTGCCAGCAGTGACTCGCGACTAGCGGGAGGATACAATGAGCAGTTCTTC. Translating gives CASSDSRLAGGYNEQFF.

The chain recombines TRBV2 with TRBJ1-2, with D perhaps matching TRBD1 (5 bases). Germline V gene data show CDR1 as SNHLY and CDR2 as FYNNEI. The CDR3 consists of 15 residues. Deletions cut 1 base from V and 3 bases from J, with 12 bases between. As DNA, the CDR3 is TGTGCCAGCAGTGAAGGGATGGGGACGTACTATGGCTACACCTTC. Protein sequence: CASSEGMGTYYGYTF.

This clone was observed a handful of times. The chain has TRBV5-1 and TRBJ1-2; 10 nucleotides agree with TRBD1. After removal of 0 bases from V and 10 bases from J, the junction contained 3 bases not matched to a gene. The CDR3 consists of 13 residues. Germline V lookup: CDR1 SGHRS, CDR2 YFSETQ. The CDR3 bases are TGCGCCAGCAGCTTGGATGGACAGGGGGTCTACACCTTC. Its translation: CASSLDGQGVYTF.

The gene calls are TRBV27 and TRBJ2-1; D is uncertain. The CDR3 consists of 15 residues. Germline lookup yields CDR1 MNHEY and CDR2 SMNVEV (reference sequence). V lost 8 bases and J 0 bases, leaving 14 bases between the germline ends. This chain's CDR3 is CASAETAISYNEQFF. As DNA, the CDR3 is TGTGCCAGCGCCGAGACGGCGATCTCCTACAATGAGCAGTTCTTC.

This chain links TRBV6-6 with TRBJ1-3; 8 nucleotides align to TRBD1. V lost 4 bases to trimming and J lost 2 bases; unmatched junction nucleotides: 4. The germline CDR1 and CDR2 sequences are MNHNY and SVGAGI (reference sequence). This CDR3 has 15 residues. In DNA, the CDR3 is TGTGCCAGCAGTTGGGGACAGGTACCTGGAAACACCATATATTTT. Translating gives CASSWGQVPGNTIYF.

This chain links TRBV5-4 with TRBJ1-4; D unresolved. Germline values: CDR1 SGHNT, CDR2 YYREEE (reference sequence). CDR3 length: 14 amino acids. The V end was cut by 0 bases, the J end by 7 bases, with 10 bases between. CDR3 sequence reads: CASSLDHEGEKLFF. The CDR3 nucleotides are TGTGCCAGCAGCTTGGATCACGAAGGTGAAAAACTGTTTTTT.

This clone was detected only a few times. The genes are TRBV7-2 and TRBJ2-1; the D is unclear. The CDR3 totals 13 residues. Deletions cut 6 bases from V and 10 bases from J, with 16 bases between. Per germline, CDR1 SGHTA and CDR2 FQGNSA. The CDR3 coding sequence is TGTGCCAGCAGACCGAGTCCCAACGGGGAGCAGTTCTTC. Residues: CASRPSPNGEQFF.

This sequence joins TRBV19 and TRBJ2-7; 10 nucleotides agree with TRBD1. The junction had 23 bases not matched to a gene; V was cut back by 9 bases and J by 6 bases. CDR1 and CDR2 from the germline V gene are LNHDA and SQIVND (reference sequence). The CDR3 runs 18 residues. Here the CDR3 reads CARPLGDRGRIRLGEQYF. The CDR3 bases are TGTGCCAGACCCCTGGGGGACAGGGGAAGAATTAGGCTCGGCGAGCAGTACTTC.

This clone was picked up one time. The chain carries TRBV28 and TRBJ1-5, with D unclear. CDR3 length: 13 residues. V lost 5 bases and J lost 5, with 10 bases in between. Germline CDR1 reads MDHEN; CDR2 reads SYDVKM. The CDR3 here is CASSRTLDQPQHF. CDR3 in DNA: TGTGCCAGCAGTCGGACTTTGGATCAGCCCCAGCATTTT.

This clone was seen more than once but under ten times. Other DNA sequences within the sample encode an identical CDR3. The chain is built from TRBV6-5 and TRBJ2-7; TRBD2 might be the D (6 bases). The CDR3 runs to 14 residues. Trimming took 3 bases from V and 2 from J, leaving 11 bases between them. Germline V CDR1 and CDR2: MNHEY, SVGAGI. CDR3 amino acids: CASSYGGSAYEQYF. In DNA, the CDR3 is TGTGCCAGCAGTTATGGGGGGTCGGCCTACGAGCAGTACTTC.

The rearrangement uses TRBV15 and TRBJ2-7; D is undetermined. V lost 3 bases and J lost 7, with 10 bases in between. CDR3 length: 12 residues. Per the germline V gene, CDR1 is LNHNV and CDR2 is YYDKDF (reference sequence). Written as DNA, the CDR3 is TGTGCCACCAGCAGCTTCTCGAGGGAGCAGTACTTC. This codes for CATSSFSREQYF. Full variable domain (missing parts from reference TRBV15 and TRBJ2-7): DAMVIQNPRYQVTQFGKPVTLSCSQTLNHNVMYWYQQKSSQAPKLLFHYYDKDFNNEADTPDNFQSRRPNTSFCFLDIRSPGLGDTAMYLCATSSFSREQYFGPGTRLTVT.

This chain joins TRBV6-1 and TRBJ1-5; 10 bases line up with TRBD1. CDR3 length equals 19 residues. Losses at the gene ends were 4 bases for V and 5 bases for J; bases not matched to a gene: 17. The germline V gene encodes CDR1 MNHNS and CDR2 SASEGT. For the CDR3, the DNA is TGTGCCAGCAGTGGAGCATCGACGCCGGGACAGGGGATCGATCAGCCCCAGCATTTT. It specifies CASSGASTPGQGIDQPQHF.

A remark on this clone: An end of the junction does not agree with germline; a read error may underlie this. This rearrangement joins TRBV29-1 to TRBJ1-1, with TRBD1 matching 9 bases. Germline CDR1 is SQVTM and CDR2 is ANQGSEA. CDR3 length equals 18 residues. The CDR3 loop reads CSVLGGPHRGRSDTEAFF. CDR3 nucleotide sequence: TGCAGCGTCCTGGGGGGACCACACAGGGGGCGATCCGACACTGAAGCTTTCTTC. The variable domain in full, with the rest retrieved from reference TRBV29-1 and TRBJ1-1, is SAVISQKPSRDICQRGTSLTIQCQVDSQVTMMFWYRQQPGQSLTLIATANQGSEATYESGFVIDKFPISRPNLTFSTLTVSNMSPEDSSIYLCSVLGGPHRGRSDTEAFFGQGTRLTVV.

The rearrangement links TRBV10-3 to TRBJ2-1, with 14 positions matching TRBD2. J gave up 1 base and V 0 bases, and 2 bases lay outside the gene matches. The germline gives CDR1 ENHRY, CDR2 SYGVKD. This CDR3 comprises 18 residues. The CDR3 DNA is TGTGCCATCAGTGAGTCCCGACTAGCGGGAGGGTCCTACAATGAGCAGTTCTTC. Its translation is CAISESRLAGGSYNEQFF.

The chain employs TRBV10-3 and TRBJ2-1; 8 bases line up with TRBD1. This CDR3 has 12 residues. After removal of 5 bases from V and 7 bases from J, the junction contained 1 base not matched to a gene. From germline, CDR1 is ENHRY and CDR2 SYGVKD. CDR3 coding DNA: TGTGCCATCAGTCAGGGGGCGAATGAGCAGTTCTTC. It translates to CAISQGANEQFF.

This clone occurred once. The chain is built from TRBV6-6 and TRBJ1-3; D call uncertain. The CDR3 extends over 14 amino acids. Looked up from germline, CDR1 is MNHNY and CDR2 is SVGAGI (reference sequence). V was trimmed by 0 bases and J by 2 bases, leaving 5 bases between them. CDR3 amino acids: CASSYSQAGNTIYF. Here the CDR3 DNA reads TGTGCCAGCAGTTACTCCCAGGCTGGAAACACCATATATTTT.